These 22 T cell receptor beta chains came from one sample sequenced in a study of blood T cells in healthy people across ages. Together with a sample-barcoded 5' primer, a J-beta primer mix was included in a second PCR lasting about 7 to 11 cycles. MiXCR, applied by TCRdb to the 5' RACE reads, yields one record per CDR3 protein. The sample consists of around 800,000 distinct CDR3 sequences, approximately 67% of them appearing once. The sample taken for sequencing was blood. Receptors originate from a man aged 25-45 years in good health.

This clonotype was counted once. V is TRBV25-1 and J is TRBJ2-1, with unresolved D. Germline V gives CDR1 MGHDK, CDR2 SYGVNS. V dropped 7 bases and J dropped 5 bases, with 6 bases sitting between them. The CDR3 is 11 amino acids. CDR3 bases: TGTGCCAGCATGGGGAACAATGAGCAGTTCTTC. It codes for CASMGNNEQFF.

This rearrangement joins TRBV5-1 to TRBJ1-2, with 7 positions matching TRBD1. Per the germline V gene, CDR1 is SGHRS and CDR2 is YFSETQ. The CDR3 is 16 residues long. V was clipped by 0 bases and J by 3 bases; unmatched bases: 8. The CDR3 sequence is CASSLATIGTDYGYTF. The CDR3 coding sequence is TGCGCCAGCAGCTTGGCTACTATTGGGACAGACTATGGCTACACCTTC.

This clonotype has at least ten counts. The chain links TRBV7-7 to TRBJ2-1; the D gene is possibly TRBD2 (5 bases). Germline V CDR1 and CDR2: SSHAT, FNYEAQ (reference sequence). The ends were cut back, 6 bases at V and 3 bases at J, with 9 bases in the middle. The CDR3 is 13 residues long. The DNA of the CDR3 is TGTGCCAGCAGGGGTACTAGCTACAATGAGCAGTTCTTC. Its translation: CASRGTSYNEQFF. Based on the CDR3 plus reference TRBV7-7 and TRBJ2-1, the full variable domain is GAGVSQSPRYKVTKRGQDVTLRCDPISSHATLYWYQQALGQGPEFLTYFNYEAQPDKSGLPSDRFSAERPEGSISTLTIQRTEQRDSAMYRCASRGTSYNEQFFGPGTRLTVL.

CDR3 DNA sequence: TGTGCCAGCAGCCAAGGAACAGGGGTGAGAGAGACCCAGTACTTC. Translating gives CASSQGTGVRETQYF. The V gene is TRBV3-1, the J gene TRBJ2-5, with TRBD1 matching over 7 bases. The CDR3 has 15 amino acids. Germline assignment: CDR1 LGHDT and CDR2 YNNKEL (reference sequence). V lost 1 base to trimming and J lost 4 bases; unmatched junction nucleotides: 6.

The table lists this clonotype with a count of one. The chain carries TRBV19 and TRBJ2-3; D is perhaps TRBD2 (6 bases). Germline V gene data show CDR1 as LNHDA and CDR2 as SQIVND (reference sequence). Trimming cost V 7 bases and J 1 base, with 18 bases left between them. CDR3 size: 16 residues. CDR3 loop: CASTPGWGGGTDTQYF. The CDR3 region has the DNA TGTGCCAGTACCCCCGGGTGGGGCGGGGGCACAGATACGCAGTATTTT.

This sequence joins TRBV20-1 and TRBJ2-1; maybe TRBD1 (5 bases). The CDR3 spans 12 residues. V was cut by 6 bases and J by 2 bases, with 8 bases left in between. Germline lookup yields CDR1 DFQATT and CDR2 SNEGSKA (reference sequence). In DNA form, the CDR3 reads TGCAGTGCCCCCAGGGCCTACAATGAGCAGTTCTTC. This gives the protein CSAPRAYNEQFF.

The gene calls are TRBV12-3 or TRBV12-4 and TRBJ1-2; D perhaps matches TRBD1 (5 bases). The CDR3 loop spans 17 amino acids. The V gene lost 3 bases and the J gene lost 5 bases, with 22 bases spanning the gap. CDR3 residues: CASSFGSGHRVGYGYTF. The CDR3 bases are TGTGCCAGCAGTTTTGGATCTGGACACCGGGTTGGGTATGGCTACACCTTC.

CDR3: CASSQDLGGGTDTQYF. CDR3 nucleotides: TGTGCCAGCAGCCAAGATCTGGGGGGCGGCACAGATACGCAGTATTTT. The V and J genes are TRBV14 and TRBJ2-3, with D perhaps matching TRBD1 or TRBD2 (6 bases each). The CDR3 totals 16 residues. The V gene's germline CDR1 is SGHDN and CDR2 FVKESK. The V gene lost 0 bases and the J gene lost 1 base, with 11 bases spanning the gap.

This chain connects TRBV2 to TRBJ2-5, with D possibly called TRBD1 or TRBD2 (6 bases each). CDR1 is SNHLY, CDR2 FYNNEI, per germline. This CDR3 contains 15 residues. V lost 6 bases, J lost 11 bases, and 25 bases lay in between. The CDR3 protein is CASSGGGNQGNEQYF. DNA for the CDR3: TGTGCCAGCAGCGGAGGGGGAAACCAGGGCAATGAGCAGTACTTC.

The rearrangement links TRBV20-1 to TRBJ2-5; D not certain. Germline V CDR1 and CDR2: DFQATT, SNEGSKA (reference sequence). There are 12 residues in the CDR3. Trimming left V 6 bases short and J 11 bases short, with 19 bases between. The DNA for the CDR3 is TGCAGTGCACCGACGGTGGCTCGAGAGCAGTACTTC. The encoded protein is CSAPTVAREQYF.

The chain combines TRBV12-3 or TRBV12-4 with TRBJ2-5; 7 bases line up with TRBD2. The CDR3 spans 15 residues. Unmatched junction bases numbered 11, after V lost 5 bases and J lost 5 bases. CDR3 nucleotide sequence: TGTGCCAGCAGTCCTAGCGGATTCGGGGTGGAGACCCAGTACTTC. Its protein product is CASSPSGFGVETQYF.

The chain carries TRBV27 and TRBJ1-5, with 9 positions matching TRBD1. The V gene's germline CDR1 is MNHEY and CDR2 SMNVEV (reference sequence). V was clipped by 6 bases and J by 4 bases; unmatched bases: 7. The CDR3 length is 15 residues. Here the CDR3 DNA reads TGTGCCAGCAGGGGGACAGGGCAACGTAATCAGCCCCAGCATTTT. Residues: CASRGTGQRNQPQHF.

This clonotype was picked up a small number of times. V and J are TRBV29-1 and TRBJ2-4; tentatively, D is TRBD1 (6 bases). In germline, CDR1 is SQVTM, CDR2 ANQGSEA. The V end was cut by 7 bases, the J end by 2 bases, with 15 bases between. This CDR3 region has 14 residues. This CDR3 reads CSASLTGSKNIQYF. The CDR3 DNA follows: TGCAGCGCAAGCCTAACAGGGTCCAAAAACATTCAGTACTTC.

The chain recombines TRBV5-6 with TRBJ2-5; tentative D call: TRBD2 (6 bases). The CDR3 sequence is 17 residues long. V was trimmed by 2 bases and J by 1 base, leaving 18 bases between them. CDR1 and CDR2 from the germline V gene are SGHDT and YYEEEE. This CDR3 reads CASSLYFDGGTQETQYF. For the CDR3, the DNA is TGTGCCAGCAGCTTATACTTCGACGGGGGAACCCAAGAGACCCAGTACTTC. The whole variable domain, remainder taken from reference TRBV5-6 and TRBJ2-5, is DAGVTQSPTHLIKTRGQQVTLRCSPKSGHDTVSWYQQALGQGPQFIFQYYEEEERQRGNFPDRFSGHQFPNYSSELNVNALLLGDSALYLCASSLYFDGGTQETQYFGPGTRLLVL.

The chain has TRBV5-1 and TRBJ1-4, with unresolved D. The CDR3 is made up of 15 amino acids. Germline CDR1 reads SGHRS; CDR2 reads YFSETQ. V was shortened by 0 bases and J by 0 bases, with 6 bases between the two germline ends. For the CDR3, the DNA is TGCGCCAGCAGCTTGGCCTCGGCAACTAATGAAAAACTGTTTTTT. This sequence encodes CASSLASATNEKLFF.

This clonotype turned up a few times. V is TRBV28 and J is TRBJ2-6; no reliable D call. The CDR3 spans 15 residues. Between the trimmed V and J ends, which lost 3 bases and 2 bases, there was a span of 8 bases. Germline values: CDR1 MDHEN, CDR2 SYDVKM. The CDR3, as DNA: TGTGCCAGCAGTTTCTGGATTGCTGGGGCCAACGTCCTGACTTTC. Protein product: CASSFWIAGANVLTF.

Only a few counts were recorded for this clonotype. The junction does not match germline at one end; this may be a read error. The CDR3 sequence is CASRPLDSYGQYF. The CDR3 DNA sequence: TGTGCCAGCAGACCCTTGGACAGCTACGGGCAGTACTTC. The chain is built from TRBV28 and TRBJ2-7; the D gene is possibly TRBD1 (6 bases). The CDR3 length is 13 residues. Germline V gene data show CDR1 as MDHEN and CDR2 as SYDVKM.

The chain links TRBV5-4 to TRBJ1-2; 8 bases are shared with TRBD1. CDR1 is SGHNT, CDR2 YYREEE, per germline (reference sequence). There are 14 residues in the CDR3. After removal of 4 bases from V and 7 bases from J, the junction contained 9 bases not matched to a gene. The CDR3 here is CASSPLYDRGGYTF. The CDR3 region has the DNA TGTGCCAGCAGCCCACTTTATGACAGGGGTGGCTACACCTTC. Complete variable domain (other parts from reference TRBV5-4 and TRBJ1-2): ETGVTQSPTHLIKTRGQQVTLRCSSQSGHNTVSWYQQALGQGPQFIFQYYREEENGRGNFPPRFSGLQFPNYSSELNVNALELDDSALYLCASSPLYDRGGYTFGSGTRLTVV.

On this clonotype: Compared with germline, one end of the junction differs, possibly owing to a read error. The chain carries TRBV7-2 and TRBJ2-7; 7 bases are shared with TRBD1. The DNA end is more similar to TRBJ2-4, so the J call may be wrong. CDR1 and CDR2 (germline): SGHTA, FQGNSA. The CDR3 consists of 12 residues. The CDR3 sequence is CASSLGGGIQYF. The CDR3 DNA follows: TGTGCCAGCAGTTTAGGGGGCGGCATTCAGTACTTC.

V is TRBV7-2 and J is TRBJ1-2, with TRBD1 identical over 7 bases. Trimming removed 5 bases from V and 3 bases from J; junction bases left unmatched: 9. The CDR3 extends over 15 amino acids. Germline values: CDR1 SGHTA, CDR2 FQGNSA. The CDR3 sequence: CASSPATGKYYGYTF. The CDR3 DNA reads as TGTGCCAGCAGCCCAGCGACAGGGAAATACTATGGCTACACCTTC.

The genes are TRBV12-3 or TRBV12-4 and TRBJ2-5, with 8 bases fitting TRBD2. The CDR3 has 15 residues. The V segment lost 3 bases and the J segment 4 bases; nucleotides outside the gene matches: 7. In DNA form, the CDR3 reads TGTGCCAGCAGTTTGCCAGCGGGGGCTACAGAGACCCAGTACTTC. It specifies CASSLPAGATETQYF.

The chain uses TRBV5-5 and TRBJ2-3; D unclear. Trimming removed 0 bases at V and 8 bases at J, with 7 bases between. This CDR3 has 12 amino acids. The germline V gene has CDR1 SGHKS and CDR2 YYEKEE (reference sequence). The CDR3 region is CASSLVAGTQYF. DNA for the CDR3: TGTGCCAGCAGCTTGGTAGCCGGTACGCAGTATTTT. Filled out from reference TRBV5-5 and TRBJ2-3, the complete variable domain reads DAGVTQSPTHLIKTRGQQVTLRCSPISGHKSVSWYQQVLGQGPQFIFQYYEKEERGRGNFPDRFSARQFPNYSSELNVNALLLGDSALYLCASSLVAGTQYFGPGTRLTVL.